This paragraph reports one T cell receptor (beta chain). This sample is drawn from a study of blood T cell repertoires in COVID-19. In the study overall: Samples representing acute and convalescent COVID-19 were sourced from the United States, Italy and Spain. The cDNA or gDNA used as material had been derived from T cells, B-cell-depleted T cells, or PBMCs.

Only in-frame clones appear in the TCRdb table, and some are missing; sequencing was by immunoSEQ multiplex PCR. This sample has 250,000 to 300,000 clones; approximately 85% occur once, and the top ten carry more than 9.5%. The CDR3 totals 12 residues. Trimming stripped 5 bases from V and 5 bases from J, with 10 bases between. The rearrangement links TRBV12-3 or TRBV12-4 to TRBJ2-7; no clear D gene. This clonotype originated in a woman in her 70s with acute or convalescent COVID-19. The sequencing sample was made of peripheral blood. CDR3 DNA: TGTGCCAGCAGTGCCCACTTTGACGAGCAGTACTTC. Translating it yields CASSAHFDEQYF.